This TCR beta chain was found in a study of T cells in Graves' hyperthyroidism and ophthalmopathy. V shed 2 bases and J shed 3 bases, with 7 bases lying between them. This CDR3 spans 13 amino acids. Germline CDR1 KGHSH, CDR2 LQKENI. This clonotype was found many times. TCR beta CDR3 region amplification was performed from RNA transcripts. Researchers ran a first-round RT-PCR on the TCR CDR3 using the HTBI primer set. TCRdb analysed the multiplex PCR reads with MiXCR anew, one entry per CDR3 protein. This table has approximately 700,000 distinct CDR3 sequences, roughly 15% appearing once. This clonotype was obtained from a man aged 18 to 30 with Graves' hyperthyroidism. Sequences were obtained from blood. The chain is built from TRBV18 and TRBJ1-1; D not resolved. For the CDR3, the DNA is TGTGCCAGCTCACCAGAAGGGTACACTGAAGCTTTCTTT. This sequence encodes CASSPEGYTEAFF. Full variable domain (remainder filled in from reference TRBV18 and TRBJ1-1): NAGVMQNPRHLVRRRGQEARLRCSPMKGHSHVYWYRQLPEEGLKFMVYLQKENIIDESGMPKERFSAEFPKEGPSILRIQQVVRGDSAAYFCASSPEGYTEAFFGQGTRLTVV.